A selection of T cell receptor beta chains follows, all from one sample in a study of blood T cell repertoires in COVID-19. Data came from immunoSEQ multiplex PCR; TCRdb stores just in-frame clones and leaves some out. Here the sample spans under 400,000 clones, around 87% being singletons. Input material: peripheral blood. These receptors all come from a woman aged 30 to 39 with COVID-19, enrolled during active disease. CDR3s include the opening cysteine and the closing phenylalanine or tryptophan. The order of the fields is clone size, J gene, D gene, V gene, CDR3 DNA, CDR3 protein. A D gene is named only where the DNA matches it firmly. Clone size is not always given. Where it is, it says once, few, many or a class for expanded clones.

clone size: -
J gene: TRBJ2-7
D gene: TRBD1
V gene: TRBV7-9
CDR3 DNA: TGTGCCAGCAGCCTCGACAGGGGGGCGGTGGAAGAGCAGTACTTC
CDR3 protein: CASSLDRGAVEEQYF

clone size: -
J gene: TRBJ2-7
D gene: -
V gene: TRBV5-1
CDR3 DNA: TGCGCCAGCAGCTTACGGACTCCCGAAGAGCAGTACTTC
CDR3 protein: CASSLRTPEEQYF

clone size: -
J gene: TRBJ1-2
D gene: -
V gene: TRBV28
CDR3 DNA: TGTGCCAGCAGGTCAGACAGGCTCTATGGCTACACCTTC
CDR3 protein: CASRSDRLYGYTF

clone size: -
J gene: TRBJ2-1
D gene: -
V gene: TRBV20-1
CDR3 DNA: TGCAGTGCTAGTCGGGTTTCCAATGAGCAGTTCTTC
CDR3 protein: CSASRVSNEQFF

clone size: -
J gene: TRBJ2-2
D gene: TRBD2
V gene: TRBV11-3
CDR3 DNA: TGTGCCAGCAGCTTAGCGGGAGGTCATGGGGAGCTGTTTTTT
CDR3 protein: CASSLAGGHGELFF

clone size: -
J gene: TRBJ2-7
D gene: -
V gene: TRBV30
CDR3 DNA: TGTGCCTGGAGGCCCAAACAGGGAATTTCCTACGAGCAGTACTTC
CDR3 protein: CAWRPKQGISYEQYF

clone size: once
J gene: TRBJ1-5
D gene: TRBD1
V gene: TRBV5-8
CDR3 DNA: TGTGCCAGCAGCTTGGGACAGGGTTATCAGCCCCAGCATTTT
CDR3 protein: CASSLGQGYQPQHF

clone size: -
J gene: TRBJ1-4
D gene: -
V gene: TRBV20-1
CDR3 DNA: TGCAGTGCTAGTCCCAGGCAAACCGCAACTAATGAAAAACTGTTTTTT
CDR3 protein: CSASPRQTATNEKLFF

clone size: -
J gene: TRBJ1-5
D gene: -
V gene: TRBV19
CDR3 DNA: TGTGCCAGTAGTATCGGGGATGGCCGGAAAAATCAGCCCCAGCATTTT
CDR3 protein: CASSIGDGRKNQPQHF

clone size: once
J gene: TRBJ2-7
D gene: TRBD1
V gene: TRBV2
CDR3 DNA: TGTGCCAGCAGGCGACAGGGACAGGGGGTCTACGAGCAGTACTTC
CDR3 protein: CASRRQGQGVYEQYF

clone size: -
J gene: TRBJ1-6
D gene: -
V gene: TRBV19
CDR3 DNA: TGTGCCAGTAGCCCCGTCGGGGATTCACCCCTCCACTTT
CDR3 protein: CASSPVGDSPLHF

clone size: -
J gene: TRBJ2-6
D gene: -
V gene: TRBV6-2/TRBV6-3
CDR3 DNA: TGTGCCAGCAGCGACCGGGTCGGGGCCAACGTCCTGACTTTC
CDR3 protein: CASSDRVGANVLTF

clone size: -
J gene: TRBJ2-7
D gene: TRBD1
V gene: TRBV10-3
CDR3 DNA: TGTGCCATGGGACCGGGACAGGGCGGTTCCGAGCAGTACTTC
CDR3 protein: CAMGPGQGGSEQYF

clone size: once
J gene: TRBJ2-1
D gene: -
V gene: TRBV18
CDR3 DNA: TGTGCCAGCTCACCACCGGTGGGTGATGCGGGTTACAATGAGCAGTTCTTC
CDR3 protein: CASSPPVGDAGYNEQFF

clone size: once
J gene: TRBJ2-2
D gene: TRBD2
V gene: TRBV24-1
CDR3 DNA: TGTGCCACCAGTGATCTAGCGGACCCTCGGGGCACCGGGGAGCTGTTTTTT
CDR3 protein: CATSDLADPRGTGELFF

clone size: -
J gene: TRBJ2-5
D gene: TRBD2
V gene: TRBV6-2/TRBV6-3
CDR3 DNA: TGTGCCAGCAGTCTAGCGGGAGGGCCCTCGAGGGAGACCCAGTACTTC
CDR3 protein: CASSLAGGPSRETQYF

clone size: -
J gene: TRBJ1-1
D gene: -
V gene: TRBV4-3
CDR3 DNA: TGCGCCAGCAGCCAAGACAGGGGAATGAACACTGAAGCTTTCTTT
CDR3 protein: CASSQDRGMNTEAFF

clone size: -
J gene: TRBJ2-7
D gene: -
V gene: TRBV27
CDR3 DNA: TGTGCCAGCCGGGACTTCTCATCCTACGAGCAGTACTTC
CDR3 protein: CASRDFSSYEQYF

clone size: -
J gene: TRBJ2-7
D gene: -
V gene: TRBV21-1
CDR3 DNA: TGTGCCAGCAGCATTCGGGACAGGCGCTCCTACGAGCAGTACTTC
CDR3 protein: CASSIRDRRSYEQYF

clone size: -
J gene: TRBJ1-2
D gene: -
V gene: TRBV28
CDR3 DNA: TGTGCCAGCAGTTTCTCGGGGGTGAGCTACACCTTC
CDR3 protein: CASSFSGVSYTF

clone size: -
J gene: TRBJ2-3
D gene: -
V gene: TRBV7-2
CDR3 DNA: TGTGCCAGCAGCTTACCGGGCCGGGAGCCGCGCCCAGATACGCAGTATTTT
CDR3 protein: CASSLPGREPRPDTQYF

clone size: -
J gene: TRBJ2-1
D gene: -
V gene: TRBV1
CDR3 DNA: TGCACCAGCAGCCAAGAGGGCCAGGGTTTCTACAATGAGCAGTTCTTC
CDR3 protein: CTSSQEGQGFYNEQFF